This T cell receptor beta chain was observed in a study of graft-versus-host responses after intestinal transplantation. Study information: Each patient got anti-thymocyte globulin induction, then tacrolimus and steroids for about 3 years.

Only in-frame clones appear in the TCRdb table, and some are missing; sequencing was by immunoSEQ multiplex PCR. The table includes about 6,800 clones, roughly a quarter detected once. The length of the CDR3 is 16 residues. The junction had 3 bases not matched to a gene; V was cut back by 4 bases and J by 2 bases. Dividing CFSE-low CD3+CD4+ and CD3+CD8+ responders were isolated by sorting after the reaction. The clonotype was recovered from a human patient who received an intestinal transplant. The sequencing here drew on alloreactive CD4+ T cells from a mixed lymphocyte reaction culture, taken before intestinal transplant. The sample's subset: CFSE-low proliferating T cells sorted from roughly six-day pre-transplant mixed lymphocyte reaction (GvH or HvG direction). The chain carries TRBV23-1 and TRBJ2-6; 9 nucleotides match TRBD1. TRBV23-1 is an ORF; its function is uncertain. The CDR3: CASSPTGGAGANVLTF. The CDR3 coding sequence is TGCGCCAGCAGTCCTACAGGGGGCGCTGGGGCCAACGTCCTGACTTTC.